Following are 25 T cell receptor beta chains from one sample sequenced in a study of cytomegalovirus exposure and HLA in healthy donors. Use of 60 Vbeta and 13 Jbeta primers characterized the PCR. Here immunoSEQ multiplex PCR was the method, and the copy in TCRdb shows in-frame clones only, minus some. The sample shows 200,000 to 250,000 clones, about 83% of them seen only once. The sequencing sample was made of PBMCs. The receptors come from a man aged 40-49 years in good health and CMV-seronegative.

V and J are TRBV5-4 and TRBJ2-2; TRBD2 aligns across 12 bases. The germline V gene has CDR1 SGHNT and CDR2 YYREEE (reference sequence). The V segment lost 3 bases and the J segment 7 bases; nucleotides outside the gene matches: 4. The CDR3 loop spans 15 amino acids. CDR3 in amino acids: CASSSLAGGHGELFF. CDR3 DNA: TGTGCCAGCAGCTCACTAGCGGGAGGTCACGGGGAGCTGTTTTTT.

There are a few counts of this clone. The V call is TRBV5-1, the J call TRBJ2-5; D may be TRBD1 (6 bases). The CDR3 length is 14 residues. Trimming cost V 0 bases and J 9 bases, with 15 bases left between them. Germline CDR1 SGHRS, CDR2 YFSETQ. CDR3 loop: CASSLVGGQGAQYF. CDR3 DNA: TGCGCCAGCAGCTTGGTTGGGGGCCAAGGGGCCCAGTACTTC.

The chain employs TRBV28 and TRBJ1-5; D possibly corresponds to TRBD1 (6 bases). CDR1 is MDHEN, CDR2 SYDVKM, per germline. V lost 6 bases to trimming and J lost 6 bases, with 21 bases between them. The CDR3 has 16 amino acids. The chain's CDR3 is CASSNQWGQLSQPQHF. CDR3 nucleotides: TGTGCCAGCAGCAACCAGTGGGGACAACTTAGTCAGCCCCAGCATTTT.

The sample holds one count of this clone. The V and J genes are TRBV2 and TRBJ2-5; tentative D call: TRBD2 (5 bases). CDR3 size: 13 residues. Germline assignment: CDR1 SNHLY and CDR2 FYNNEI. Trimming pared 6 bases from V and 2 bases from J, leaving 10 bases between. The CDR3 region is CASRRGPQETQYF. The CDR3 DNA is TGTGCCAGCAGACGGGGTCCGCAAGAGACCCAGTACTTC.

The chain is built from TRBV2 and TRBJ2-7, with 8 bases lining up with TRBD1. Per germline, CDR1 SNHLY and CDR2 FYNNEI. Trimming removed 6 bases from V and 1 base from J; junction bases left unmatched: 5. The CDR3 is 14 amino acids. CDR3 amino acids: CASSLDRGSYEQYF. In DNA form, the CDR3 reads TGTGCCAGCAGCCTCGACAGGGGATCCTACGAGCAGTACTTC.

The rearrangement uses TRBV7-8 and TRBJ2-7; 7 nucleotides match TRBD1. The germline gives CDR1 SGHVS, CDR2 FQNEAQ. The CDR3 runs to 15 residues. With V trimmed by 4 bases and J by 2 bases, 8 bases remained unmatched. The CDR3 DNA is TGTGCCAGCAGCTACGGGACAGACGATCCCTACGAGCAGTACTTC. Protein: CASSYGTDDPYEQYF.

Only a few counts were recorded for this clone. The V and J genes are TRBV2 and TRBJ2-7; D is perhaps TRBD1 (6 bases). CDR3 size: 14 residues. Germline CDR1 SNHLY, CDR2 FYNNEI. V was cut by 3 bases and J by 4 bases, with 13 bases left in between. The CDR3 DNA sequence: TGTGCCAGCAGTGATGTACAGGGAAATTACGAGCAGTACTTC. Protein product: CASSDVQGNYEQYF.

The J gene is TRBJ2-5, the V gene TRBV28, with D hard to call. Germline CDR1 is MDHEN and CDR2 is SYDVKM. Trimming stripped 5 bases from V and 2 bases from J, with 15 bases between. The CDR3 runs 15 residues. CDR3 residues: CASSPRQIRQETQYF. In nucleotides, the CDR3 is TGTGCCAGCAGTCCGCGACAAATCCGACAAGAGACCCAGTACTTC.

This clone was counted between two and nine times. The junction differs from germline at one of its ends, possibly a read error. The chain carries TRBV30 and TRBJ1-1; D remains unclear. CDR1 GTSNPN and CDR2 SVGIG come from the germline V gene (reference sequence). This CDR3 comprises 11 residues. Written as DNA, the CDR3 is TGTGCCTGGAGCGACCCCGGGAGAGCAAACTTT. This sequence encodes CAWSDPGRANF.

V usage is TRBV5-1 and J usage is TRBJ2-5; the match to TRBD2 covers 7 bases. This CDR3 is 13 amino acids long. With 6 bases clipped from V and 3 bases from J, the junction kept 5 bases outside the gene matches. In germline, CDR1 is SGHRS, CDR2 YFSETQ. The CDR3 sequence: CASTPGGKETQYF. CDR3 bases: TGCGCCAGCACCCCCGGGGGGAAAGAGACCCAGTACTTC.

This clone came up once. Germline and junction disagree at one end, which may indicate a read error. The chain recombines TRBV7-8 with TRBJ1-2, with TRBD1 as a possible D gene (5 bases). The germline CDR1 and CDR2 sequences are SGHVS and FQNEAQ. This CDR3 comprises 11 residues. DNA of the CDR3: TGTGCCAGCAGCTCTAGGGACTCTTTTCTCTTC. It specifies CASSSRDSFLF. The full variable domain, its missing parts supplied by reference TRBV7-8 and TRBJ1-2, is GAGVSQSPRYKVAKRGQDVALRCDPISGHVSLFWYQQALGQGPEFLTYFQNEAQLDKSGLPSDRFFAERPEGSVSTLKIQRTQQEDSAVYLCASSSRDSFLFGSGTRLTVV.

The rearrangement links TRBV5-6 to TRBJ1-6, with TRBD1 matching 9 bases. The V and J ends lost 4 bases and 6 bases, in that order; junction bases with no gene match: 11. The germline CDR1 and CDR2 sequences are SGHDT and YYEEEE. There are 17 residues in the CDR3. CDR3 residues: CASSLGTGMRGNSPLHF. CDR3 DNA sequence: TGTGCCAGCAGCCTGGGGACAGGGATGCGTGGTAATTCACCCCTCCACTTT.

The chain has TRBV5-4 and TRBJ1-1, with D perhaps TRBD1 (5 bases). Germline CDR1 and CDR2: SGHNT and YYREEE (reference sequence). The CDR3 extends over 14 amino acids. V gave up 0 bases and J gave up 0 bases, with 6 bases separating them. The CDR3 loop reads CASSLVGVNTEAFF. The CDR3 DNA is TGTGCCAGCAGCTTGGTAGGGGTGAACACTGAAGCTTTCTTT.

V and J are TRBV18 and TRBJ2-1, with D possibly being TRBD2 (6 bases). CDR3 size: 15 residues. Germline CDR1 is KGHSH and CDR2 is LQKENI. V was pared by 0 bases and J by 0 bases, with 6 bases between. Here the CDR3 reads CASSPPGGSYNEQFF. DNA of the CDR3: TGTGCCAGCTCACCACCCGGGGGCTCCTACAATGAGCAGTTCTTC.

The V gene is TRBV5-6, the J gene TRBJ1-5, with D perhaps matching TRBD1 (6 bases). The ends were cut back, 7 bases at V and 6 bases at J, with 20 bases in the middle. Looked up from germline, CDR1 is SGHDT and CDR2 is YYEEEE. The CDR3 runs 15 residues. As DNA, the CDR3 is TGTGCCAGCTCTAGGGGAAGGGGGAAGGCTCAGCCCCAGCATTTT. The encoded protein is CASSRGRGKAQPQHF. Combining the CDR3 with reference TRBV5-6 and TRBJ1-5 gives the whole variable domain DAGVTQSPTHLIKTRGQQVTLRCSPKSGHDTVSWYQQALGQGPQFIFQYYEEEERQRGNFPDRFSGHQFPNYSSELNVNALLLGDSALYLCASSRGRGKAQPQHFGDGTRLSIL.

This rearrangement joins TRBV11-2 to TRBJ2-5; no clear D. The CDR3 has 14 residues. Trimming took 2 bases from V and 5 from J, leaving 12 bases between them. CDR1 is SGHAT, CDR2 FQNNGV, per germline. CDR3: CASSLFRVRETQYF. The CDR3 coding sequence is TGTGCCAGCAGCTTATTTCGGGTCCGGGAGACCCAGTACTTC.

In DNA, the CDR3 is TGCACCAGCAGCCCCCGTCGGGCTAGCGGACACACAGATACGCAGTATTTT. This gives the protein CTSSPRRASGHTDTQYF. The chain joins TRBV1 to TRBJ2-3; the D call of TRBD2 is as the table states it, not checked on the DNA. TRBV1 counts as a pseudogene. This CDR3 has 17 residues.

This clone was observed a single time. The V gene is TRBV5-1, the J gene TRBJ2-5; 12 nucleotides align to TRBD1. The CDR3 is 16 residues long. Germline CDR1 is SGHRS and CDR2 is YFSETQ. J was trimmed by 0 bases and V by 4 bases; bases with no gene match: 4. CDR3 protein: CASSKGTGGHQETQYF. The CDR3 bases are TGCGCCAGCAGCAAAGGGACAGGGGGCCACCAAGAGACCCAGTACTTC.

The genes are TRBV15 and TRBJ1-2, with a possible D match to TRBD1 (5 bases). V lost 0 bases and J lost 6, with 14 bases in between. Germline V lookup: CDR1 LNHNV, CDR2 YYDKDF (reference sequence). This CDR3 has 15 residues. CDR3 sequence: CATSRDWFRVDGYTF. CDR3 coding DNA: TGTGCCACCAGCAGAGATTGGTTCAGGGTGGATGGCTACACCTTC.

The rearrangement uses TRBV23-1 and TRBJ2-7, with D uncertain. TRBV23-1 belongs to the ORF category, with a function that is uncertain. The CDR3 spans 11 residues. Trimming cost V 3 bases and J 2 bases, with 2 bases left between them. The CDR3 sequence is CASSHTYEQYF. The CDR3 DNA reads as TGCGCCAGCAGTCATACCTACGAGCAGTACTTC.

This clone appeared once. The chain carries TRBV9 and TRBJ2-7; perhaps TRBD1 as D (5 bases). Germline CDR1 SGDLS, CDR2 YYNGEE. The CDR3 runs to 13 residues. V gave up 0 bases and J gave up 5 bases, with 9 bases separating them. In DNA, the CDR3 is TGTGCCAGCAGCGTAGTCCCAGGGAACGAGCAGTACTTC. Translation gives CASSVVPGNEQYF.

The chain has TRBV5-6 and TRBJ2-7, with a weak D call TRBD2 (6 bases). Trimming left V 3 bases short and J 6 bases short, with 13 bases between. CDR3 length: 13 residues. Germline-derived CDR1 and CDR2 are SGHDT and YYEEEE. CDR3 sequence (DNA): TGTGCCAGCAGCTCGTGGGCGGAGGGCGAGCAGTACTTC. Translating it yields CASSSWAEGEQYF.

V and J are TRBV6-5 and TRBJ1-2; possibly TRBD1 for D (5 bases). This CDR3 has 14 amino acids. The V gene's germline CDR1 is MNHEY and CDR2 SVGAGI. V lost 5 bases and J 6 bases, leaving 16 bases between the germline ends. CDR3 protein: CASSPIQGINGYTF. CDR3 coding DNA: TGTGCCAGCAGTCCAATCCAGGGTATCAATGGCTACACCTTC.

CDR3 sequence: CASSRDRDQPQHF. For the CDR3, the DNA is TGTGCCAGCAGCCGAGACAGGGATCAGCCCCAGCATTTT. The V and J genes are TRBV7-2 and TRBJ1-5, with 7 bases lining up with TRBD1. Trimming at V came to 5 bases and at J to 5 bases, leaving 3 bases not matched to a gene. Looked up from germline, CDR1 is SGHTA and CDR2 is FQGNSA. The CDR3 consists of 13 residues.

This clone was observed a few times. The gene calls are TRBV27 and TRBJ2-3, with TRBD2 matching over 11 bases. This CDR3 has 16 residues. Trimming removed 5 bases from V and 2 bases from J; junction bases left unmatched: 6. The germline CDR1 and CDR2 sequences are MNHEY and SMNVEV (reference sequence). The DNA of the CDR3 is TGTGCCAGCAGTCCGGGACTAGCGGAGGCCACAGATACGCAGTATTTT. As protein: CASSPGLAEATDTQYF.